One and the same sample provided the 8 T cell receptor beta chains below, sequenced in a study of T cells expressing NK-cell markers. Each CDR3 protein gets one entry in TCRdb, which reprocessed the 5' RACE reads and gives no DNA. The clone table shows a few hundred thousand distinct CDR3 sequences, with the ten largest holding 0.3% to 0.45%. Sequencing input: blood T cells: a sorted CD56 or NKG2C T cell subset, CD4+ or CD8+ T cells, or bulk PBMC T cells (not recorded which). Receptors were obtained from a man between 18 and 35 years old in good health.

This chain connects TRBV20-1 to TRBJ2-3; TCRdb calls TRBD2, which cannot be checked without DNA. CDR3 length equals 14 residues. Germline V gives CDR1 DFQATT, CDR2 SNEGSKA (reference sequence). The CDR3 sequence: CSARVAGDLDTQYF.

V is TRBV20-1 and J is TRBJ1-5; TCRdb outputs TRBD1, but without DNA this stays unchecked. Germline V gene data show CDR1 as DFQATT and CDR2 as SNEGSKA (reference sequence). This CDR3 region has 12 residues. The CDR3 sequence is CSAQRGGQPQHF.

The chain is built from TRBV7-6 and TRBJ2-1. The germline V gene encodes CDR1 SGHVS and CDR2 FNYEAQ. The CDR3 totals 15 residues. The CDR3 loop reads CASSLVASSYNEQFF.

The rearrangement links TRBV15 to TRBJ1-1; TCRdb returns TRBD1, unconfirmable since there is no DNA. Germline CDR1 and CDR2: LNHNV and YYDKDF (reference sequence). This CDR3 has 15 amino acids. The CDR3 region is CATSGLGQMNTEAFF.

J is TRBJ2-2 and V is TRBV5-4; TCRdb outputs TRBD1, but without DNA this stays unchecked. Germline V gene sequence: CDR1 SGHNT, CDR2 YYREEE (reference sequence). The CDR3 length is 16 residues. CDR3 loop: CASSLAIQVNTGELFF.

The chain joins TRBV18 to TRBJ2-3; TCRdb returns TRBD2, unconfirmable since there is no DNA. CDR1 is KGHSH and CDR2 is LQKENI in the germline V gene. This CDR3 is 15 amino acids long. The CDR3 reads CASSPGRASYDTQYF.

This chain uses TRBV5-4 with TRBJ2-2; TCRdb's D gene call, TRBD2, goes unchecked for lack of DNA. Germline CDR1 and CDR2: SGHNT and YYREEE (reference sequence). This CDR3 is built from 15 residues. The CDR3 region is CASSYRAVGFVELFF.

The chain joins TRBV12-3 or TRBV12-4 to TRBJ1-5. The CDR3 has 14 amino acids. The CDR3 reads CASGEKGGDQPQHF.